The entry that follows covers one TCR beta chain sequence. Its antigen is not identified. Profiled with immunoSEQ multiplex PCR; TCRdb holds only in-frame clones, not every one. This sample yields around 180,000 clones, of which almost 90% are seen a single time; about 0.49% belongs to the top ten. The data were taken from a study of T cell responses to AZD1222 COVID-19 vaccine. Study conclusions and caveats: Reportedly, close to half of spike-specific TCRs are directed against unmutated variant regions. Just 6 or 7 people given AZD1222 tested seropositive at baseline. Repertoire collection took place solely once the T cell response had peaked.

The CDR3 has 14 amino acids. Trimming removed 5 bases at V and 5 bases at J, with 15 bases between. The germline CDR1 and CDR2 sequences are MDHEN and SYDVKM. Sample: peripheral blood, taken on day 0 of AZD1222 vaccination. This clonotype was sampled from an adult in good health. V and J are TRBV28 and TRBJ2-5; D remains ambiguous. The CDR3 DNA is TGTGCCAGCAGTCCCTCGGGCTTGGGGGAGACCCAGTACTTC. Translating it yields CASSPSGLGETQYF. The whole variable domain, remainder taken from reference TRBV28 and TRBJ2-5, is DVKVTQSSRYLVKRTGEKVFLECVQDMDHENMFWYRQDPGLGLRLIYFSYDVKMKEKGDIPEGYSVSREKKERFSLILESASTNQTSMYLCASSPSGLGETQYFGPGTRLLVL.